The source of this TCR beta chain is a study of blood T cell repertoires in COVID-19. Study summary: Samples of COVID-19 (acute and convalescent) were obtained from the United States, Italy and Spain. Nucleic acid was either cDNA or gDNA, and it came from T cells, B-cell-depleted T cells, or PBMCs.

Methods used by the authors: Nucleated cell number was recorded as an estimate derived from reference gene primer amplification. Produced via immunoSEQ multiplex PCR; TCRdb's table is partial and in-frame only. V and J calls and clone size are given by that table; D and trimming were obtained from the DNA. The profile covers 200,000 to 300,000 clones, with over 80% appearing a single time and around 6.4% taken by the ten largest. Between the trimmed V and J ends, which lost 5 bases and 5 bases, there was a span of 12 bases. The germline CDR1 and CDR2 sequences are LNHDA and SQIVND (reference sequence). CDR3 size: 13 residues.

The rearrangement joins TRBV19 to TRBJ1-2; tentatively, D is TRBD1 (5 bases). The sequencing sample was made of peripheral blood. This clonotype was obtained from a woman aged 60 to 75 with active or convalescent COVID-19. The chain's CDR3 is CASSGQGGYGYTF. Written as DNA, the CDR3 is TGTGCCAGTAGTGGGCAGGGAGGATATGGCTACACCTTC.